This T cell receptor beta chain was obtained from a study of cytomegalovirus exposure and HLA in healthy donors. Findings and caveats of the study: A later analysis linked a missense DCLRE1C variant to TCR beta V- and J-gene trimming.

V was shortened by 5 bases and J by 10 bases, with 18 bases between the two germline ends. In germline, CDR1 is SEHNR, CDR2 FQNEAQ (reference sequence). This CDR3 contains 15 residues. The PCR was carried out with 60 Vbeta primers and 13 Jbeta primers. Libraries were prepared by immunoSEQ multiplex PCR; TCRdb keeps only in-frame clonotypes and omits some of them. Of 150,000 to 200,000 clones in the sample, roughly 80% were seen once. To note about this clone: The antigen is undetermined.

The sequenced sample consisted of PBMCs. This chain connects TRBV7-9 to TRBJ1-6; weak D call: TRBD1 (6 bases). The source of this sequence is a male donor in good health and CMV-seropositive. CDR3 loop: CASSHLVQGRSPLHF. CDR3 bases: TGTGCCAGCAGCCATCTAGTACAGGGCCGGTCACCCCTCCACTTT.